This is a list of T cell receptor beta chains from one sample in a study of T cell responses to AZD1222 COVID-19 vaccine. Generated by immunoSEQ multiplex PCR, the TCRdb table keeps only in-frame clones and is missing some. The sample has about 97,000 clones; roughly 89% are singletons. Source: peripheral blood, taken on day 0 of AZD1222 vaccination. All receptors come from an adult in good health. Each CDR3 is given with its conserved first and last residue. D genes are given only for firm matches. The size of a clone is reported for some rows only, either as once, few or many, or as a class for expanded clones.

abundance: .; v_gene: TRBV6-2/TRBV6-3; j_gene: TRBJ1-1; d_gene: .; CDR3aa: CASSYPRNTEAFF; CDR3nt: TGTGCCAGCAGTTACCCAAGGAACACTGAAGCTTTCTTT
abundance: .; v_gene: TRBV5-1; j_gene: TRBJ2-5; d_gene: TRBD1; CDR3aa: CASSSGQGETQYF; CDR3nt: TGCGCCAGCAGCTCTGGACAGGGAGAGACCCAGTACTTC
abundance: .; v_gene: TRBV6-2/TRBV6-3; j_gene: TRBJ2-3; d_gene: TRBD2; CDR3aa: CASSYSPTGLASTDTQYF; CDR3nt: TGTGCCAGCAGTTACTCGCCCACGGGACTAGCGAGCACAGATACGCAGTATTTT
abundance: .; v_gene: TRBV5-8; j_gene: TRBJ1-5; d_gene: .; CDR3aa: CASSFWGVSNQPQHF; CDR3nt: TGTGCCAGCAGCTTTTGGGGGGTGAGCAATCAGCCCCAGCATTTT
abundance: .; v_gene: TRBV29-1; j_gene: TRBJ1-2; d_gene: .; CDR3aa: CSVEDRQYGYTF; CDR3nt: TGCAGCGTTGAGGACAGACAGTATGGCTACACCTTC
abundance: .; v_gene: TRBV7-8; j_gene: TRBJ2-1; d_gene: TRBD2; CDR3aa: CASSNRAGGNEQFF; CDR3nt: TGTGCCAGCAGCAACCGGGCGGGGGGCAATGAGCAGTTCTTC
abundance: .; v_gene: TRBV2; j_gene: TRBJ2-3; d_gene: TRBD1; CDR3aa: CASVTGGVPTDTQYF; CDR3nt: TGTGCCAGCGTTACAGGGGGCGTCCCCACAGATACGCAGTATTTT
abundance: .; v_gene: TRBV6-5; j_gene: TRBJ2-7; d_gene: .; CDR3aa: CASSFRDGDEQYF; CDR3nt: TGTGCCAGCAGTTTCAGGGACGGGGACGAGCAGTACTTC
abundance: .; v_gene: TRBV6-6; j_gene: TRBJ1-2; d_gene: .; CDR3aa: CASSYELGRSFTF; CDR3nt: TGTGCCAGCAGTTACGAACTGGGACGGTCGTTTACCTTC
abundance: .; v_gene: TRBV4-3; j_gene: TRBJ2-2; d_gene: .; CDR3aa: CASSQRTGELFF; CDR3nt: TGCGCCAGCAGCCAACGCACCGGGGAGCTGTTTTTT
abundance: once; v_gene: TRBV20-1; j_gene: TRBJ1-2; d_gene: .; CDR3aa: CSASFQLANYGYTF; CDR3nt: TGCAGTGCTAGTTTCCAGCTAGCTAACTATGGCTACACCTTC
abundance: .; v_gene: TRBV25-1; j_gene: TRBJ1-5; d_gene: .; CDR3aa: CASSAHQGNQPQHF; CDR3nt: TGTGCCAGCAGTGCCCATCAGGGCAATCAGCCCCAGCATTTT
abundance: few; v_gene: TRBV9; j_gene: TRBJ1-3; d_gene: .; CDR3aa: CASSVGAQLSGNTIYF; CDR3nt: TGTGCCAGCAGCGTAGGGGCACAGCTGTCTGGAAACACCATATATTTT
abundance: once; v_gene: TRBV11-3; j_gene: TRBJ2-2; d_gene: .; CDR3aa: CASSLDLAGGAAGELFF; CDR3nt: TGTGCCAGCAGCTTAGATCTAGCCGGCGGGGCCGCCGGGGAGCTGTTTTTT
abundance: .; v_gene: TRBV6-2/TRBV6-3; j_gene: TRBJ2-3; d_gene: TRBD2; CDR3aa: CASSSGRTSASTDTQYF; CDR3nt: TGTGCCAGCAGTTCAGGAAGGACTAGCGCTAGCACAGATACGCAGTATTTT
abundance: .; v_gene: TRBV12-3/TRBV12-4; j_gene: TRBJ1-2; d_gene: .; CDR3aa: CASNYREGLGYTF; CDR3nt: TGTGCCAGCAACTACAGGGAGGGGCTTGGCTACACCTTC
abundance: .; v_gene: TRBV28; j_gene: TRBJ1-2; d_gene: TRBD1; CDR3aa: CASSLGMTGPYNYGYTF; CDR3nt: TGTGCCAGCAGTTTGGGGATGACAGGGCCTTATAACTATGGCTACACCTTC
abundance: .; v_gene: TRBV7-2; j_gene: TRBJ2-2; d_gene: .; CDR3aa: CASRSTAGELFF; CDR3nt: TGTGCCAGCAGATCGACCGCCGGGGAGCTGTTTTTT
abundance: .; v_gene: TRBV7-6; j_gene: TRBJ2-3; d_gene: .; CDR3aa: CASSLGTGLGDTQYF; CDR3nt: TGTGCCAGCAGCTTAGGGACTGGATTGGGGGATACGCAGTATTTT
abundance: .; v_gene: TRBV7-2; j_gene: TRBJ1-4; d_gene: .; CDR3aa: CASSLYRAGGEKLFF; CDR3nt: TGTGCCAGCAGCTTATACAGGGCCGGTGGTGAAAAACTGTTTTTT
abundance: .; v_gene: TRBV4-2; j_gene: TRBJ2-7; d_gene: .; CDR3aa: CASSPLNVGTPNGEQYF; CDR3nt: TGTGCCAGCAGCCCCCTGAATGTGGGGACCCCGAACGGGGAGCAGTACTTC
abundance: .; v_gene: TRBV13; j_gene: TRBJ1-3; d_gene: .; CDR3aa: CASSSQQGGNTIYF; CDR3nt: TGTGCCAGCAGCTCCCAACAGGGTGGAAACACCATATATTTT
abundance: .; v_gene: TRBV5-4; j_gene: TRBJ2-1; d_gene: TRBD1; CDR3aa: CASSPTAPGQGAYNEQFF; CDR3nt: TGTGCCAGCAGCCCAACTGCCCCGGGACAGGGGGCCTACAATGAGCAGTTCTTC
abundance: .; v_gene: TRBV5-1; j_gene: TRBJ1-3; d_gene: .; CDR3aa: CASSLHLLQSGNTIYF; CDR3nt: TGCGCCAGCAGCTTGCATCTCTTGCAGTCTGGAAACACCATATATTTT
abundance: .; v_gene: TRBV5-8; j_gene: TRBJ2-1; d_gene: .; CDR3aa: CASSFFEQFF; CDR3nt: TGTGCCAGCAGCTTTTTTGAGCAGTTCTTC
abundance: .; v_gene: TRBV3-1/TRBV3-2; j_gene: TRBJ2-1; d_gene: .; CDR3aa: CASSPARDEQFF; CDR3nt: TGTGCCAGCAGCCCGGCCCGGGATGAGCAGTTCTTC
abundance: .; v_gene: TRBV7-8; j_gene: TRBJ1-5; d_gene: TRBD1; CDR3aa: CASSLQGAFLQPQHF; CDR3nt: TGTGCCAGCAGCTTACAGGGGGCGTTCCTTCAGCCCCAGCATTTT